Reported below is one T cell receptor beta chain. This sample stems from a study of blood T cell repertoires in COVID-19. The table came from immunoSEQ multiplex PCR; TCRdb's copy has only in-frame clones and leaves some out. The sample lists around 180,000 clones, roughly 85% occurring once. CDR1 is SGHTA and CDR2 is FQGNSA in the germline V gene. Trimming removed 5 bases at V and 0 bases at J, with 14 bases between. The CDR3 spans 15 residues. The sequenced material came from peripheral blood. The sequence came from a man aged 60 to 69 with acute or convalescent COVID-19. The genes are TRBV7-2 and TRBJ2-7, with D perhaps TRBD2 (6 bases). The CDR3 loop is CASSLAGGDSYEQYF. DNA of the CDR3: TGTGCCAGCAGCCTCGCGGGCGGGGACTCCTACGAGCAGTACTTC.